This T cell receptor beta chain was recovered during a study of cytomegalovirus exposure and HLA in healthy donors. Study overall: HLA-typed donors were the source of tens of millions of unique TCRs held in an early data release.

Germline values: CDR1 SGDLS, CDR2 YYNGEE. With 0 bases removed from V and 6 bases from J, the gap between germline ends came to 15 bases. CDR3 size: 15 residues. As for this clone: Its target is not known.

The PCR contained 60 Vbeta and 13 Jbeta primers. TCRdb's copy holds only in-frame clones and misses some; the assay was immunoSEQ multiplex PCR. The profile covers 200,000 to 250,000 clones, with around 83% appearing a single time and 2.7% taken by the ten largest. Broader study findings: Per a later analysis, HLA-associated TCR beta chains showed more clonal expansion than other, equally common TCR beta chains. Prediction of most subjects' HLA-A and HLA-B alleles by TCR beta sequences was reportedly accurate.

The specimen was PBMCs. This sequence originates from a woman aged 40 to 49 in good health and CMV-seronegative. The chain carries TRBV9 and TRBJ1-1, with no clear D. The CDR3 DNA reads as TGTGCCAGCAGCGTAGCAGGCCAGATCGGGGCTGAAGCTTTCTTT. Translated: CASSVAGQIGAEAFF.